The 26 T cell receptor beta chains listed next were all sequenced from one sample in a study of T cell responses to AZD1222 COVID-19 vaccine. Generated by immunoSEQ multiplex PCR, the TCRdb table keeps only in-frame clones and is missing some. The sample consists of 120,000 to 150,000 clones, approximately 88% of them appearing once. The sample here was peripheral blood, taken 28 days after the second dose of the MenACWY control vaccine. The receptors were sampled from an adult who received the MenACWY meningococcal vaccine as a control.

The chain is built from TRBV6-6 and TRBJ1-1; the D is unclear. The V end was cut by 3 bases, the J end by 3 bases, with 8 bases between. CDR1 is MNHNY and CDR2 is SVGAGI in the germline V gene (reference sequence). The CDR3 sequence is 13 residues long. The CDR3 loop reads CASSYFEDTEAFF. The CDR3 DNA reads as TGTGCCAGCAGTTATTTCGAAGACACTGAAGCTTTCTTT.

CDR3 bases: TGTGCCAGCAGCTTAATGGGGTTGGACACTGAAGCTTTCTTT. It codes for CASSLMGLDTEAFF. This rearrangement joins TRBV7-2 to TRBJ1-1; D not certain. Between the trimmed V and J ends, which lost 2 bases and 3 bases, there was a span of 10 bases. This CDR3 has 14 residues. The germline gives CDR1 SGHTA, CDR2 FQGNSA. Using reference TRBV7-2 and TRBJ1-1 for the parts outside the CDR3, the full variable domain is GAGVSQSPSNKVTEKGKDVELRCDPISGHTALYWYRQSLGQGLEFLIYFQGNSAPDKSGLPSDRFSAERTGGSVSTLTIQRTQQEDSAVYLCASSLMGLDTEAFFGQGTRLTVV.

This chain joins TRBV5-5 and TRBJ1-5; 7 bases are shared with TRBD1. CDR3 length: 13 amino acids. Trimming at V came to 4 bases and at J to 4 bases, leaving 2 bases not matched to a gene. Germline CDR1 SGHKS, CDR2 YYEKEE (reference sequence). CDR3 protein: CASSRDRNQPQHF. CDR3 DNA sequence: TGTGCCAGCAGCCGGGACAGAAATCAGCCCCAGCATTTT. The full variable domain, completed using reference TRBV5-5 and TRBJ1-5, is DAGVTQSPTHLIKTRGQQVTLRCSPISGHKSVSWYQQVLGQGPQFIFQYYEKEERGRGNFPDRFSARQFPNYSSELNVNALLLGDSALYLCASSRDRNQPQHFGDGTRLSIL.

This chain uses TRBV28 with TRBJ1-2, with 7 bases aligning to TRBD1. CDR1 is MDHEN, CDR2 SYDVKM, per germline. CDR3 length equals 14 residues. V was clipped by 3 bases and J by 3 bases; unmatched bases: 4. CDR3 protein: CASSLGTEHYGYTF. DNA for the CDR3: TGTGCCAGCAGTTTGGGGACAGAGCACTATGGCTACACCTTC.

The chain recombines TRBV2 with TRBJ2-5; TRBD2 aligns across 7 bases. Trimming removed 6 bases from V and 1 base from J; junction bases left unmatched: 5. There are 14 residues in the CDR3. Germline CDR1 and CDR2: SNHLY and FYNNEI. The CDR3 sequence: CASRLRGSQETQYF. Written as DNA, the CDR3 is TGTGCCAGCAGGCTGCGGGGGAGCCAAGAGACCCAGTACTTC.

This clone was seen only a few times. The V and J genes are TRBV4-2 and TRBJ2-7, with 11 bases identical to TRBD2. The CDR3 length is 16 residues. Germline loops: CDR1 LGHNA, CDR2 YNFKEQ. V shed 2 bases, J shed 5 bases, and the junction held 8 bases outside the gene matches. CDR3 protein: CASSQLAGGVFDEQYF. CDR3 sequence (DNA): TGTGCCAGCAGCCAACTAGCGGGAGGAGTCTTCGACGAGCAGTACTTC.

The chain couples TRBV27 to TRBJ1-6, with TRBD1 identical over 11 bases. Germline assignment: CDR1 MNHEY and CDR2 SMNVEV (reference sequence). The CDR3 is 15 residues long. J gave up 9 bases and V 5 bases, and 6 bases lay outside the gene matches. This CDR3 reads CASSPWDRGASPLHF. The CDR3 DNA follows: TGTGCCAGCAGTCCCTGGGACAGGGGGGCTTCACCCCTCCACTTT.

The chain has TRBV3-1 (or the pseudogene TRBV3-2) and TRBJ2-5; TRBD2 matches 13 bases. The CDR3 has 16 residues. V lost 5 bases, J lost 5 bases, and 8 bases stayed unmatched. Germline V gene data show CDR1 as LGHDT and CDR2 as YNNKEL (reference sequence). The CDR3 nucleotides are TGTGCCAGCAGCTTTATCCCGGGACTAGCGGGGGAGACCCAGTACTTC. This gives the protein CASSFIPGLAGETQYF.

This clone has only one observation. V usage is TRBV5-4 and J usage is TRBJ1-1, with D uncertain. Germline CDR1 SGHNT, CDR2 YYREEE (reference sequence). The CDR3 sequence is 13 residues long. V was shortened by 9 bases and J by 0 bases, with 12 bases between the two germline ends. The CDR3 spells CATHGVMNTEAFF. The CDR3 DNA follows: TGTGCCACTCACGGGGTCATGAACACTGAAGCTTTCTTT.

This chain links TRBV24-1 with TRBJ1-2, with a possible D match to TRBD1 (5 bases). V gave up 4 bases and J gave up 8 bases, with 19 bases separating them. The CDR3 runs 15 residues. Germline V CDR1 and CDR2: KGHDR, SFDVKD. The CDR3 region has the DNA TGTGCCACCAGTGACCCCGGGACTCACTCAGGGGGCTACACCTTC. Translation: CATSDPGTHSGGYTF.

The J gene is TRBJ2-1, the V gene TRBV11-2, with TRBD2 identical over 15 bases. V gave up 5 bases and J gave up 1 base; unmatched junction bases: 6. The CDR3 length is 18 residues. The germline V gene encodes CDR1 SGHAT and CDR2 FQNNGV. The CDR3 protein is CASSTRGTSGGSYNEQFF. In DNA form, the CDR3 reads TGTGCCAGCAGCACAAGGGGGACTAGCGGGGGGTCCTACAATGAGCAGTTCTTC.

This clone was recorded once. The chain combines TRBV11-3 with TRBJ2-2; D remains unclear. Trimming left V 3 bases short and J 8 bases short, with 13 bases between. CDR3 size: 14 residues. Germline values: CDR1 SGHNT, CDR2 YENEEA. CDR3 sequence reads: CASSFAVTQGELFF. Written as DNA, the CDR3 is TGTGCCAGCAGCTTCGCGGTTACCCAGGGGGAGCTGTTTTTT.

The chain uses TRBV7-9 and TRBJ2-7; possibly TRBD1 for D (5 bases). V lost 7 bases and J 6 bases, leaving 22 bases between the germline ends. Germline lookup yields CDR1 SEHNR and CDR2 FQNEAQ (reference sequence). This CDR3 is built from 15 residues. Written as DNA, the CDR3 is TGTGCCAGCATCCTGGGCCAGGGTTTCTCAGGCGAGCAGTACTTC. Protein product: CASILGQGFSGEQYF.

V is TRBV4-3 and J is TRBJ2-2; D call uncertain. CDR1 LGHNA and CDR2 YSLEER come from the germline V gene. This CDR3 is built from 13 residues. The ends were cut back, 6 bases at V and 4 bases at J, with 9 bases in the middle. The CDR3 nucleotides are TGCGCCAGCAGGCACCTGGGCACCGGGGAGCTGTTTTTT. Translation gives CASRHLGTGELFF.

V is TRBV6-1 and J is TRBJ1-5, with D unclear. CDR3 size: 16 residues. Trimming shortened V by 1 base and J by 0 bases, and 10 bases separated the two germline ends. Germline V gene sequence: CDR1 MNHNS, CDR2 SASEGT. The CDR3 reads CASSEEVVFSNQPQHF. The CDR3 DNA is TGTGCCAGCAGTGAAGAGGTGGTGTTTAGCAATCAGCCCCAGCATTTT.

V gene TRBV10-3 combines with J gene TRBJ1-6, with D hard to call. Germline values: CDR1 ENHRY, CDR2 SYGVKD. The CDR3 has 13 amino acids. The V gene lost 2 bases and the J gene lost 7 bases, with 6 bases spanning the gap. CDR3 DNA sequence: TGTGCCATCAGTGAGATACAGAATTCACCCCTCCACTTT. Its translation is CAISEIQNSPLHF.

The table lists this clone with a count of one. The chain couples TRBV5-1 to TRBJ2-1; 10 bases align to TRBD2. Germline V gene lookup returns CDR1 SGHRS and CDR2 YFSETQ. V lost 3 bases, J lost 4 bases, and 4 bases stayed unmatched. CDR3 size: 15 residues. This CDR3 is CASSSGTSDYNEQFF. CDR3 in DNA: TGCGCCAGCAGCTCCGGGACTAGCGATTACAATGAGCAGTTCTTC.

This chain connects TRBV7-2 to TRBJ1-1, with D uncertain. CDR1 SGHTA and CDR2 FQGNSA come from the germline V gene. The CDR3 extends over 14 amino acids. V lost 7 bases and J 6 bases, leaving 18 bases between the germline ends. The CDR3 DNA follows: TGTGCCAGCAAAGAGAGAATACAGAGATCTGAAGCTTTCTTT. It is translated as CASKERIQRSEAFF.

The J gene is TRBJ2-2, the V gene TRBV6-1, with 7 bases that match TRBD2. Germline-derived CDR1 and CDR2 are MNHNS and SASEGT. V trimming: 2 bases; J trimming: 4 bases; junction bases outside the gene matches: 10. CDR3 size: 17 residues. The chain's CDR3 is CASSEHGLADVTGELFF. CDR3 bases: TGTGCCAGCAGTGAACACGGGCTAGCGGACGTCACCGGGGAGCTGTTTTTT.

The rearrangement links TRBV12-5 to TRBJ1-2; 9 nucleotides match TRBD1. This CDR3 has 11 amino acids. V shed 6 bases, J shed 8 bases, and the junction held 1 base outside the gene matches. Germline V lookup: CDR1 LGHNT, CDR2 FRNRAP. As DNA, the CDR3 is TGTGCTAGTGGGGGGACAGGGGGCTACACCTTC. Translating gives CASGGTGGYTF.

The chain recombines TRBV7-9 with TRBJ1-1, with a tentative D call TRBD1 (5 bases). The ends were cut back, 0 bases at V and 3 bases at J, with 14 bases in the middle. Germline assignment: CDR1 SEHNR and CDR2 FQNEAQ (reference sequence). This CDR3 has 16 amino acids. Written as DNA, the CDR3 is TGTGCCAGCAGCTTAGCGGGGGGGAGGATTCACACTGAAGCTTTCTTT. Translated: CASSLAGGRIHTEAFF.

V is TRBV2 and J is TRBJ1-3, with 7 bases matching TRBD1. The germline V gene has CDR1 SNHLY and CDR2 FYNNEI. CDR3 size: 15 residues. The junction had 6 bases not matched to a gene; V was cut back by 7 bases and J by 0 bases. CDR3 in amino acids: CASKRQGISGNTIYF. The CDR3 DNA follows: TGTGCCAGCAAGAGACAGGGAATCTCTGGAAACACCATATATTTT.

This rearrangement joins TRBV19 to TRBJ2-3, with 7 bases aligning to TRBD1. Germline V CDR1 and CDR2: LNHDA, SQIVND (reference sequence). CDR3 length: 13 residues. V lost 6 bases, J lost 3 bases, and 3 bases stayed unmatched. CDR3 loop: CASRTGWTDTQYF. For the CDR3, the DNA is TGTGCCAGTAGGACAGGGTGGACAGATACGCAGTATTTT.

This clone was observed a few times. CDR3 DNA sequence: TGTGCCAGCAGCCTCAGGGTTCCTGGAAACACCATATATTTT. Translated: CASSLRVPGNTIYF. The rearrangement links TRBV11-3 to TRBJ1-3; D might be TRBD1 (5 bases). The V end was cut by 5 bases, the J end by 2 bases, with 10 bases between. The CDR3 sequence is 14 residues long. The germline V gene has CDR1 SGHNT and CDR2 YENEEA.

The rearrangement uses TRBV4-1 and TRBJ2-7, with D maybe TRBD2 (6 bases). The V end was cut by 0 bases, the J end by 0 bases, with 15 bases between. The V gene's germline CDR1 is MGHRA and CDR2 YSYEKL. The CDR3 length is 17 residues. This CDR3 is CASSQDRGSGSSYEQYF. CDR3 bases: TGCGCCAGCAGCCAAGATAGGGGTAGCGGATCCTCCTACGAGCAGTACTTC.

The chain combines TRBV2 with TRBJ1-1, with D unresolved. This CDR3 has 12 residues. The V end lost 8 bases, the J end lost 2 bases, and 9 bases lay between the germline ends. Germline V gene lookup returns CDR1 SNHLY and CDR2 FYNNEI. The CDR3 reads CASLQRNTEAFF. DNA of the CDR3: TGTGCCAGCCTACAACGTAACACTGAAGCTTTCTTT.